Each of the 11 T cell receptor beta chains below was sequenced from the same sample in a study of T cell repertoires in cytomegalovirus infection. Their antigen targets remain unknown. TCRdb reprocessed the reads via MiXCR and lists one record per CDR3 protein. The table has approximately 730,000 distinct CDR3 sequences, around a third seen once; the top ten hold around a sixth. The sequenced sample was cultured PBMCs, obtained from culture after CMV antigen stimulation. Receptor source: a human donor in good health (CMV status not recorded). Some clones in this sample may be carry-over from other donors' samples.

This clonotype was observed many times. V gene TRBV12-3 or TRBV12-4 combines with J gene TRBJ2-3; D call uncertain. This CDR3 spans 14 amino acids. V lost 5 bases and J 4 bases, leaving 13 bases between the germline ends. In nucleotides, the CDR3 is TGTGCCAGCAGTGTGAACGGAGAGGCAGATACGCAGTATTTT. It specifies CASSVNGEADTQYF.

This clonotype was picked up one time. This chain uses TRBV6-1 with TRBJ1-2, with D perhaps TRBD1 (6 bases). Germline-derived CDR1 and CDR2 are MNHNS and SASEGT. The CDR3 loop spans 13 amino acids. Trimming took 5 bases from V and 5 from J, leaving 12 bases between them. The CDR3 sequence is CASSSAGAYGYTF. The CDR3 nucleotides read TGTGCCAGCAGTTCCGCAGGGGCATATGGCTACACCTTC.

The rearrangement links TRBV5-6 to TRBJ1-6; D is uncertain. Trimming removed 1 base at V and 7 bases at J, with 9 bases between. Per the germline V gene, CDR1 is SGHDT and CDR2 is YYEEEE. CDR3 length: 14 residues. This CDR3 is CASSLPEPNSPLHF. The CDR3 nucleotides read TGTGCCAGCAGCTTGCCAGAGCCAAATTCACCCCTCCACTTT.

V is TRBV6-8 and J is TRBJ1-6; TRBD1 aligns across 7 bases. Germline assignment: CDR1 MNHGY and CDR2 SAAAGT. Trimming took 5 bases from V and 6 from J; bases not matched to a gene: 4. This CDR3 comprises 14 residues. In nucleotides, the CDR3 is TGTGCCAGCAGTGTTGACAGGGCTAATTCACCCCTCCACTTT. Translated, it gives CASSVDRANSPLHF.

This clonotype was seen at least ten times. The rearrangement uses TRBV7-6 and TRBJ2-5, with a tentative D call TRBD1 (6 bases). The CDR3 spans 14 residues. Per germline, CDR1 SGHVS and CDR2 FNYEAQ. V was trimmed by 3 bases and J by 2 bases, leaving 10 bases between them. The CDR3 spells CASSLAGEQETQYF. The CDR3 region has the DNA TGTGCCAGCAGCTTGGCAGGGGAGCAAGAGACCCAGTACTTC.

The chain is built from TRBV27 and TRBJ1-4; weak D call: TRBD1 (6 bases). Trimming cost V 4 bases and J 7 bases, with 13 bases left between them. The V gene's germline CDR1 is MNHEY and CDR2 SMNVEV (reference sequence). This CDR3 is 14 amino acids long. For the CDR3, the DNA is TGTGCCAGCAGTTCAGGGGCTTCGGGTGAAAAACTGTTTTTT. It specifies CASSSGASGEKLFF.

This clonotype was seen once. The chain uses TRBV5-4 and TRBJ2-3; D not resolved. Deletions cut 6 bases from V and 4 bases from J, with 12 bases between. CDR1 and CDR2 (germline): SGHNT, YYREEE (reference sequence). The CDR3 consists of 13 residues. In DNA form, the CDR3 reads TGTGCCAGCACTTCGGATGGGGCAGATACGCAGTATTTT. Its protein product is CASTSDGADTQYF. The complete variable domain, with remaining parts taken from reference TRBV5-4 and TRBJ2-3, reads ETGVTQSPTHLIKTRGQQVTLRCSSQSGHNTVSWYQQALGQGPQFIFQYYREEENGRGNFPPRFSGLQFPNYSSELNVNALELDDSALYLCASTSDGADTQYFGPGTRLTVL.

The gene calls are TRBV11-2 and TRBJ2-3, with 7 bases lining up with TRBD2. Losses at the gene ends were 0 bases for V and 2 bases for J; bases not matched to a gene: 11. Germline lookup yields CDR1 SGHAT and CDR2 FQNNGV. This CDR3 has 18 residues. The CDR3 sequence is CASSLDRWGGSLTDTQYF. Here the CDR3 DNA reads TGTGCCAGCAGCTTAGATCGTTGGGGGGGGTCCCTCACAGATACGCAGTATTTT. Together with reference TRBV11-2 and TRBJ2-3, the CDR3 gives the full variable domain: EAGVAQSPRYKIIEKRQSVAFWCNPISGHATLYWYQQILGQGPKLLIQFQNNGVVDDSQLPKDRFSAERLKGVDSTLKIQPAKLEDSAVYLCASSLDRWGGSLTDTQYFGPGTRLTVL.

This clonotype appeared a few times. The chain combines TRBV11-2 with TRBJ2-6; perhaps TRBD1 as D (5 bases). The CDR3 sequence is 17 residues long. Germline V CDR1 and CDR2: SGHAT, FQNNGV. Trimming stripped 2 bases from V and 2 bases from J, with 13 bases between. The chain's CDR3 is CASSLKDSRTGANVLTF. CDR3 nucleotides: TGTGCCAGCAGCTTAAAAGACAGCCGAACTGGGGCCAACGTCCTGACTTTC.

The gene calls are TRBV12-3 or TRBV12-4 and TRBJ2-3; D not certain. The CDR3 runs to 16 residues. Trimming cost V 6 bases and J 2 bases, with 18 bases left between them. The CDR3 spells CASSFVRTLLTDTQYF. CDR3 DNA sequence: TGTGCCAGCAGCTTTGTTAGGACGCTACTCACAGATACGCAGTATTTT.

J is TRBJ1-6 and V is TRBV20-1, with TRBD1 matching over 7 bases. V shed 6 bases and J 7 bases; nucleotides not matched to a gene: 21. Germline V gives CDR1 DFQATT, CDR2 SNEGSKA (reference sequence). The CDR3 loop spans 18 amino acids. The CDR3 region is CSATPDRIEISRNSPLHF. DNA of the CDR3: TGCAGTGCAACCCCGGACAGGATTGAGATCTCCAGAAATTCACCCCTCCACTTT.